This T cell receptor beta chain came from a study of blood T cell repertoires in COVID-19. Study at large: Both acute and convalescent COVID-19 samples were obtained from the United States, Italy and Spain. PBMCs, B-cell-depleted T cells, or T cells were the source of the cDNA or gDNA that made up the material.

This clone appeared a single time. The germline V gene has CDR1 LNHDA and CDR2 SQIVND (reference sequence). CDR3 length: 14 residues. Trimming took 8 bases from V and 5 from J, leaving 15 bases between them. Repertoires were generated with immunoSEQ multiplex PCR, while TCRdb's copy carries only in-frame clones and drops some. The table lists around 160,000 clones, 75% to 80% of them singletons, with approximately 13% in the top ten. The chain employs TRBV19 and TRBJ2-2; no definite D call. The specimen sequenced was peripheral blood. This receptor was identified in an elderly woman with acute or convalescent COVID-19. The CDR3 is CASQALMNTGELFF. In DNA, the CDR3 is TGTGCCAGTCAGGCTTTGATGAATACCGGGGAGCTGTTTTTT.